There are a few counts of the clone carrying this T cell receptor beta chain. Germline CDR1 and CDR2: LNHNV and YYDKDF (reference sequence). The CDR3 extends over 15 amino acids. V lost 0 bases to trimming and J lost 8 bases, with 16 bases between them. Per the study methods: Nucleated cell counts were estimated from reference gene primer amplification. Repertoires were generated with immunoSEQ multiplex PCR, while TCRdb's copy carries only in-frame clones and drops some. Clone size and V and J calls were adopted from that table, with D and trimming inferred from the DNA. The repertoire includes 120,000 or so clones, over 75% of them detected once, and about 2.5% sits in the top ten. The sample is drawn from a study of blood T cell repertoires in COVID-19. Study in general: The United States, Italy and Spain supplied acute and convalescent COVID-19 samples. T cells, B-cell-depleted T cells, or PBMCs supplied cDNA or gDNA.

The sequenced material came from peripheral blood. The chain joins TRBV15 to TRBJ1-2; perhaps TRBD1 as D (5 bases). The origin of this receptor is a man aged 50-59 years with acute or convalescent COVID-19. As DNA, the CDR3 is TGTGCCACCAGCAGAGAGACCGGGGACTATGTAGGCTACACCTTC. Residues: CATSRETGDYVGYTF.